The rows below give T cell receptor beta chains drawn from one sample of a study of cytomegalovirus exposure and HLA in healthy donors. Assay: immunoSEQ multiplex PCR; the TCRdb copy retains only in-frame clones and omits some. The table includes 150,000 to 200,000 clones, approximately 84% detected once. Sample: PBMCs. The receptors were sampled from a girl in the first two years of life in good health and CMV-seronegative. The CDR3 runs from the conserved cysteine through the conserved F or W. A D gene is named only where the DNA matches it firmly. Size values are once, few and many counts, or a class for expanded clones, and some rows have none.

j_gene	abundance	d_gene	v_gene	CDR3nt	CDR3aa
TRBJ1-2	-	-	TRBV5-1	TGCGCCAGCAGCCCAACTCCGAACGATGGCTACACCTTC	CASSPTPNDGYTF
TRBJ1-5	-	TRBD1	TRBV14	TGTGCCAGCAGCCAAGACGGACAGGGCGGGATCCACAATCAGCCCCAGCATTTT	CASSQDGQGGIHNQPQHF
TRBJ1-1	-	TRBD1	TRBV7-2	TGTGCCAGCAGCCCCCGTCAGGGGGGCAACACTGAAGCTTTCTTT	CASSPRQGGNTEAFF
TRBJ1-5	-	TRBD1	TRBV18	TGTGCCAGCTCACCGAAGAGGACAGGGCTTAGCAATCAGCCCCAGCATTTT	CASSPKRTGLSNQPQHF
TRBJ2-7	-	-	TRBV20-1	TGCAGTGCGGAGCAGGGTTGCGAGCAGTACTTC	CSAEQGCEQYF
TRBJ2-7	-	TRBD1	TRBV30	TGTGCCTGGAGGTTGGACAGGGGGTACGAGCAGTACTTC	CAWRLDRGYEQYF
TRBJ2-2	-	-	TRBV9	TGTGCCAGCAGCGTAAAAGCGGGACAAAACGCCGGGGAGCTGCTTTTT	CASSVKAGQNAGELLF
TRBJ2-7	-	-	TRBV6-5	TGTGCCAGCAGTTGGAGATGGCTCACTAACTACGAGCAGTACTTC	CASSWRWLTNYEQYF
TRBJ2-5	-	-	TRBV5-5	TGTGCCAGCAGCTTTGGACAGCCAAAAGAGACCCAGTACTTC	CASSFGQPKETQYF
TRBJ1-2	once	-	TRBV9	TGTGCCAGCGGGCAGCAATGGGGCTACACCTTC	CASGQQWGYTF
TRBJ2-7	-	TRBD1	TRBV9	TGTGCCAGCAGCGGGGGGACAGGGGAGGGGTACGAGCAGTACTTC	CASSGGTGEGYEQYF
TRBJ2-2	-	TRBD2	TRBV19	TGTGCCAGTAGTACTTACACCGAGACTAGCGGGTTGGTCGGGGAGCTGTTTTTT	CASSTYTETSGLVGELFF
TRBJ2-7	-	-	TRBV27	TGTGCCAGCAGCCCGAGTATATCCCCGACAGCCTACGAGCAGTACTTC	CASSPSISPTAYEQYF
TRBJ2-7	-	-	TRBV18	TGTGCCAGCTCAGGGGGGCTAGCGGACTCCTACGAGCAGTACTTC	CASSGGLADSYEQYF
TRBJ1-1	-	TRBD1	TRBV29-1	TGCAGCGGGGAAGGGGGCGATTTTGACACTGAAGCTTTCTTT	CSGEGGDFDTEAFF
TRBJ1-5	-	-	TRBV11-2	TGTGCCAGCAGCTTACTTCAGGGGAAGAATCAGCCCCAGCATTTT	CASSLLQGKNQPQHF
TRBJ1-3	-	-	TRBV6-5	TGTGCCAGCAGTTACAGAGGGACTGGAAACACCATATATTTT	CASSYRGTGNTIYF
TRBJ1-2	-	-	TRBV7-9	TGTGCCAGCAGCACTTTAACGAGTTTCTCTAACTATGGCTACACCTTC	CASSTLTSFSNYGYTF
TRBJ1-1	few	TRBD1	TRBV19	TGTGCCAGTACGAAAGGGGGCAGGGGGACTGAAGCTTTCTTT	CASTKGGRGTEAFF
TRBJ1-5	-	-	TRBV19	TGTGCCAGTGCAGTGAATAGCAATCAGCCCCAGCATTTT	CASAVNSNQPQHF
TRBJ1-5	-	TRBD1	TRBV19	TGTGCCAGCCCCCGGGACAGGACGAATCAGCCCCAGCATTTT	CASPRDRTNQPQHF
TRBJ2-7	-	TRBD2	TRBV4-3	TGCGCCAGCAGCCGGATAGCGGGAGGGGGCTCCTACGAGCAGTACTTC	CASSRIAGGGSYEQYF
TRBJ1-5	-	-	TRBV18	TGTGCCAGCTCTTCGAGGGAGGGTAGAAATCAGCCCCAGCATTTT	CASSSREGRNQPQHF
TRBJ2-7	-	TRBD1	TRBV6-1	TGTGCCAGCGGCCGACAGGGGACCTACGAGCAGTACTTC	CASGRQGTYEQYF
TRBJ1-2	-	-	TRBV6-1	TGTGCCAGCAGTGAATTTGGTGGAGGTAACTATGGCTACACCTTC	CASSEFGGGNYGYTF
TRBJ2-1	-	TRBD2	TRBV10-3	TGTGCCATCGGTAGTAGCGGGAGGGTGACCTACAATGAGCAGTTCTTC	CAIGSSGRVTYNEQFF
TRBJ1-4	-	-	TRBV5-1	TGCGCCAGCAGCCAGACAGCAACTAATGAAAAACTGTTTTTT	CASSQTATNEKLFF
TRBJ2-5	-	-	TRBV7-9	TGTGCCAGCAGCCCAAGGACAGTCCAAGAGACCCAGTACTTC	CASSPRTVQETQYF
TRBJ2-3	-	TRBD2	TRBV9	TGTGCCAGCAGCTTAGCGGGACTTAGCACAGATACGCAGTATTTT	CASSLAGLSTDTQYF
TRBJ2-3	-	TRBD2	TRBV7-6	TGTGCCAGCAGCCCCACCTTTTACACGGGGGGGAGCACAGATACGCAGTATTTT	CASSPTFYTGGSTDTQYF
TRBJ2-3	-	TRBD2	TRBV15	TGTGCCACCAGCAGACAAATAGCGGGGGGATCCACAGATACGCAGTATTTT	CATSRQIAGGSTDTQYF
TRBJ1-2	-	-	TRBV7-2	TGTGCCAGCAGCTTAGAAGTCGAGCAGGGATTTAACTATGGCTACACCTTC	CASSLEVEQGFNYGYTF
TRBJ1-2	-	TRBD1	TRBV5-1	TGCGCCAGCAGGGCAGGGGGCGATGGCTACACCTTC	CASRAGGDGYTF
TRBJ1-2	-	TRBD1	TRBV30	TGTGCCTGGACCCGGACAGGGTTCTATGGCTACACCTTC	CAWTRTGFYGYTF
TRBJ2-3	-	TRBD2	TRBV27	TGTGCCAGCAGTCCCTGGACTAGCGGGAGGGCAGATACGCAGTATTTT	CASSPWTSGRADTQYF
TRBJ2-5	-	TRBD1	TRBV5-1	TGCGCCAGCAGCGCGACAGGGTACCAAGAGACCCAGTACTTC	CASSATGYQETQYF
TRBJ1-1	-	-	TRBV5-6	TGTGCCAGCAGCTCCCCCCTACAGTCTGAAGCTTTCTTT	CASSSPLQSEAFF
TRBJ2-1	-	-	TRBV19	TGTGCCAGTAGTATAAAGAGGAGAAGCAAATCCTACAATGAGCAGTTCTTC	CASSIKRRSKSYNEQFF
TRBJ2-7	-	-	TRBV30	TGTGCCTGGAGTGTAGGAACGGGAAGGGTGTACGAGCAGTACTTC	CAWSVGTGRVYEQYF
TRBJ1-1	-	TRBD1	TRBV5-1	TGCGCCAGCAGCTGGGCGGACAGGGATAGCACTGAAGCTTTCTTT	CASSWADRDSTEAFF
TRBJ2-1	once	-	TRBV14	TGTGCCAGCAGCCAAGCGGGAGCGTCCTCTTACTACAATGAGCAGTTCTTC	CASSQAGASSYYNEQFF
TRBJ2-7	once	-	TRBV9	TGTGCCAGCAGCGTAGGTGGGCTGGATGTCTACGAGCAGTACTTC	CASSVGGLDVYEQYF
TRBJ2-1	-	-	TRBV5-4	TGTGCCAGCAGCCTTAACAATGAGCAGTTCTTC	CASSLNNEQFF
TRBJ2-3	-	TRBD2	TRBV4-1	TGCGCCAGCAGCCCCCGAACGGCGGGGGGGGGCACAGATACGCAGTATTTT	CASSPRTAGGGTDTQYF
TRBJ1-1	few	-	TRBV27	TGTGCCAGCAGTCTTCGACAGCAAGACACTGAAGCTTTCTTT	CASSLRQQDTEAFF
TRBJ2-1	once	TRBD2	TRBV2	TGTGCCAGCAGTGTCGAGCGGGGGTCCTACAATGAGCAGTTCTTC	CASSVERGSYNEQFF
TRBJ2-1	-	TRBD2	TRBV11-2	TGTGCCAGCAGCTTAATAGCGGGAGGCAATGAGCAGTTCTTC	CASSLIAGGNEQFF
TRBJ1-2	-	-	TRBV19	TGTGCCAGTAGTATAGATACAGGATTCTATGGCTACACCTTC	CASSIDTGFYGYTF
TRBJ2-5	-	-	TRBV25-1	TGTGCCAGCAGTGAAGGATCGACTACCGGGGAGACCCAGTACTTC	CASSEGSTTGETQYF
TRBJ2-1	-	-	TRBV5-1	TGCGCCAGCAGCTTGGAAGGCGGTGGGCAGTTCTTC	CASSLEGGGQFF
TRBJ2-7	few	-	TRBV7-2	TGTGCCAGCAGCTTAGTTCAGGGATCCTACGAGCAGTACTTC	CASSLVQGSYEQYF
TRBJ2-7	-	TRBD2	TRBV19	TGTGCCAGTAGGAGAGGCGGTAGCGGGAGGGGAAGCTCCTACGAGCAGTACTTC	CASRRGGSGRGSSYEQYF
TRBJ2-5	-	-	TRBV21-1	TGTGCCAGCAGCAAAAAACAGGGAATGGTAGAGACCCAGTACTTC	CASSKKQGMVETQYF
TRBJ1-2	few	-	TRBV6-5	TGTGCCAGCAGTAGGACAGCCTATGGCTACACCTTC	CASSRTAYGYTF
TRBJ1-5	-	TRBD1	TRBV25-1	TGTGCCAGCAGTAGGACAGGCGAATTACAGCCCCAGCATTTT	CASSRTGELQPQHF